The 15 T cell receptor beta chains below all came from one sample that was sequenced in a study of cytomegalovirus exposure and HLA in healthy donors. The study ran its PCR with 60 Vbeta and 13 Jbeta primers. Clones were read by immunoSEQ multiplex PCR, and TCRdb kept only the in-frame ones, dropping some. There are roughly 130,000 clones in the sample; approximately 68% occur only once, and 1.5% to 2% lies in the top ten. The source material was PBMCs. The receptors were gathered from a man aged 25 to 45 in good health and CMV-seropositive.

Comments on this clone: The junction departs from germline at one end; a sequencing error may be responsible. This chain links TRBV7-9 with TRBJ1-1; 7 nucleotides align to TRBD1. The CDR3 length is 16 residues. The germline gives CDR1 SEHNR, CDR2 FQNEAQ (reference sequence). The CDR3 loop reads CSSSLEAGGVVTEAFF. The CDR3 DNA follows: TGTTCCAGCAGCTTAGAGGCAGGGGGTGTTGTGACTGAAGCTTTCTTT. Filled out from reference TRBV7-9 and TRBJ1-1, the complete variable domain reads DTGVSQNPRHKITKRGQNVTFRCDPISEHNRLYWYRQTLGQGPEFLTYFQNEAQLEKSRLLSDRFSAERPKGSFSTLEIQRTEQGDSAMYLCSSSLEAGGVVTEAFFGQGTRLTVV.

The chain links TRBV5-1 to TRBJ2-1, with a possible D match to TRBD2 (5 bases). Trimming shortened V by 4 bases and J by 7 bases, and 18 bases separated the two germline ends. The CDR3 has 15 residues. Germline V gives CDR1 SGHRS, CDR2 YFSETQ. DNA of the CDR3: TGCGCCAGCAGCCCACGGAGGCCCGGTGGGAATGAGCAGTTCTTC. This sequence encodes CASSPRRPGGNEQFF.

The chain recombines TRBV29-1 with TRBJ2-5; D perhaps matches TRBD1 (5 bases). The CDR3 consists of 14 residues. The germline gives CDR1 SQVTM, CDR2 ANQGSEA. V was trimmed by 8 bases and J by 4 bases, leaving 20 bases between them. In DNA form, the CDR3 reads TGCAGCTGTTTTGGTGGACACTCACCAGAGACCCAGTACTTC. It yields the protein CSCFGGHSPETQYF.

The chain carries TRBV11-2 and TRBJ2-4; D possibly corresponds to TRBD2 (6 bases). V was clipped by 8 bases and J by 6 bases, with 11 bases between them. CDR1 is SGHAT, CDR2 FQNNGV, per germline. There are 12 residues in the CDR3. CDR3 DNA sequence: TGTGCCAGCCGGGACTTTTTAAACATTCAGTACTTC. Its protein product is CASRDFLNIQYF. The whole variable domain, remainder taken from reference TRBV11-2 and TRBJ2-4, is EAGVAQSPRYKIIEKRQSVAFWCNPISGHATLYWYQQILGQGPKLLIQFQNNGVVDDSQLPKDRFSAERLKGVDSTLKIQPAKLEDSAVYLCASRDFLNIQYFGAGTRLSVL.

Only a few counts were recorded for this clone. The genes are TRBV5-1 and TRBJ2-7; D may be TRBD2 (6 bases). This CDR3 is built from 13 residues. Germline V lookup: CDR1 SGHRS, CDR2 YFSETQ. V gave up 2 bases and J gave up 3 bases, with 9 bases separating them. CDR3 loop: CASSFEAGYEQYF. The CDR3 DNA sequence: TGCGCCAGCAGCTTCGAAGCGGGCTACGAGCAGTACTTC.

The CDR3 region is CASSLLLGQAGGYTF. Here the CDR3 DNA reads TGTGCCAGCAGTTTATTACTGGGACAGGCTGGCGGCTACACCTTC. This chain links TRBV28 with TRBJ1-2; 8 nucleotides line up with TRBD1. CDR1 MDHEN and CDR2 SYDVKM come from the germline V gene. The CDR3 sequence is 15 residues long. Trimming took 1 base from V and 8 from J; bases not matched to a gene: 9.

There are a few counts of this clone. The V and J genes are TRBV6-5 and TRBJ2-6, with D hard to call. This CDR3 region has 16 residues. Between the trimmed V and J ends, which lost 4 bases and 0 bases, there was a span of 10 bases. CDR1 is MNHEY and CDR2 is SVGAGI in the germline V gene. CDR3 residues: CASSSPMSSGANVLTF. The CDR3 DNA is TGTGCCAGCAGTTCCCCCATGTCCTCTGGGGCCAACGTCCTGACTTTC.

CDR3 sequence reads: CSVTRYTNTGELFF. The CDR3 DNA sequence: TGCAGCGTTACTCGGTATACGAACACCGGGGAGCTGTTTTTT. The chain links TRBV29-1 to TRBJ2-2; unclear D gene. The germline V gene encodes CDR1 SQVTM and CDR2 ANQGSEA. Trimming removed 5 bases from V and 0 bases from J, with 10 bases in between. There are 14 residues in the CDR3.

The V and J genes are TRBV5-1 and TRBJ2-7, with 8 bases lining up with TRBD2. This CDR3 is built from 15 residues. CDR1 is SGHRS and CDR2 is YFSETQ in the germline V gene. V lost 2 bases, J lost 2 bases, and 6 bases stayed unmatched. CDR3 nucleotides: TGCGCCAGCAGCTTTTCTCCGGGACTAGCCTACGAGCAGTACTTC. It is translated as CASSFSPGLAYEQYF.

The chain uses TRBV20-1 and TRBJ2-7; D is possibly TRBD2 (5 bases). The germline CDR1 and CDR2 sequences are DFQATT and SNEGSKA (reference sequence). The CDR3 loop spans 11 amino acids. The V gene lost 6 bases and the J gene lost 6 bases, with 12 bases spanning the gap. CDR3 amino acids: CSAAGDGEQYF. DNA for the CDR3: TGCAGTGCAGCCGGGGATGGCGAGCAGTACTTC.

This clone was picked up one time. The CDR3 nucleotides are TGTGCCAGTAGTATAGTCTCTCGGGGGGGGTGTAGAGAGACCCAGTACTTC. Protein sequence: CASSIVSRGGCRETQYF. The V and J genes are TRBV19 and TRBJ2-5; TRBD2 matches at 8 bases. This CDR3 is built from 17 residues. From germline, CDR1 is LNHDA and CDR2 SQIVND (reference sequence). J gave up 4 bases and V 1 base, and 11 bases lay outside the gene matches.

The chain links TRBV2 to TRBJ2-2; D unclear. Between the trimmed V and J ends, which lost 4 bases and 6 bases, there was a span of 9 bases. The CDR3 loop spans 13 amino acids. Germline CDR1 reads SNHLY; CDR2 reads FYNNEI. The CDR3 DNA sequence: TGTGCCAGCAGTGTTGATGGCCCCGGGGAGCTGTTTTTT. Amino acid sequence: CASSVDGPGELFF.

This chain connects TRBV6-5 to TRBJ2-7; D possibly corresponds to TRBD1 (5 bases). The CDR3 sequence is 14 residues long. The germline gives CDR1 MNHEY, CDR2 SVGAGI. Deletions cut 7 bases from V and 2 bases from J, with 15 bases between. The CDR3 DNA follows: TGTGCCAGCAACCCAACAGGCAGGGCCTACGAGCAGTACTTC. Protein product: CASNPTGRAYEQYF.

The chain joins TRBV28 to TRBJ2-7; tentatively, D is TRBD2 (5 bases). The germline V and J ends were trimmed by 2 bases and 0 bases, with 8 bases remaining between them. The CDR3 runs to 14 residues. The germline CDR1 and CDR2 sequences are MDHEN and SYDVKM. The DNA for the CDR3 is TGTGCCAGCAGTTTAGGCGGGTCCTCCTACGAGCAGTACTTC. It specifies CASSLGGSSYEQYF. The variable domain in full, completed from reference TRBV28 and TRBJ2-7, reads DVKVTQSSRYLVKRTGEKVFLECVQDMDHENMFWYRQDPGLGLRLIYFSYDVKMKEKGDIPEGYSVSREKKERFSLILESASTNQTSMYLCASSLGGSSYEQYFGPGTRLTVT.

This clone occurred a few times. V is TRBV28 and J is TRBJ2-7, with 9 nucleotides matching TRBD1. The CDR3 totals 18 residues. The V gene end was trimmed by 6 bases and the J gene end by 3 bases; junction bases not matched to a gene: 18. Germline CDR1 reads MDHEN; CDR2 reads SYDVKM. CDR3 protein: CASSPSRDRAGSRYEQYF. CDR3 sequence (DNA): TGTGCCAGCAGCCCCTCCCGGGACAGGGCTGGGTCACGCTACGAGCAGTACTTC.